This T cell receptor beta chain was sequenced in a study of blood T cells in healthy people across ages. Germline-derived CDR1 and CDR2 are LGHDT and YNNKEL (reference sequence). The CDR3 length is 17 residues. The V end was cut by 0 bases, the J end by 0 bases, with 14 bases between. Next came a second PCR, run for about 7 to 12 cycles, which used a sample-barcoded 5' primer along with a J-beta primer mix. At least 3 million CDR3-containing paired-end reads were obtained per sample. TCRdb re-called the 5' RACE reads with MiXCR, one entry per CDR3 protein. The data contain almost 1 million distinct CDR3 sequences, roughly half of them singletons. Whenever a sample was processed, at least 6.5 million PBMCs were isolated.

The sample consisted of blood. The chain combines TRBV3-1 with TRBJ1-1; the D gene is possibly TRBD1 (5 bases). This clonotype was obtained from a woman aged 60 to 75 in good health. The CDR3 protein is CASSQDYPLGVNTEAFF. As DNA, the CDR3 is TGTGCCAGCAGCCAAGATTACCCGTTGGGGGTGAACACTGAAGCTTTCTTT.